Shown below are 9 T cell receptor beta chains from a single sample sequenced in a study of T cell repertoires in cytomegalovirus infection (dated by TCRdb to the late 2010s). Antigens of these TCRs are unknown. According to the study, the label for this sample's treatment or condition signals: in vitro stimulation with specific CMV peptide epitopes to enrich CMV-specific T cells. For sequencing, an Illumina HiSeq 1500 was employed. TCRdb ran its own pipeline on the public reads, namely fastp trimming at Q25 and MiXCR clone calling, and kept in-frame beta chains. For every CDR3 protein sequence, its rows merge into one entry that carries the most common genes and DNA. This sample comprises 150,000 or so distinct CDR3 sequences, 30% to 40% of them detected only once. The ten largest clones add up to around half of the sample. Specimen: CD8+ T cells from cultured PBMCs, collected from culture after CMV antigen stimulation. The receptor set was obtained from a human donor in good health (CMV status not recorded). Some clones in this sample may be carry-over from other donors' samples.

This clonotype was detected a few times. The chain is built from TRBV19 and TRBJ2-7, with D possibly matching TRBD2 (7 bases). Trimming removed 5 bases from V and 6 bases from J, with 17 bases in between. Per the germline V gene, CDR1 is LNHDA and CDR2 is SQIVND (reference sequence). The CDR3 sequence is 14 residues long. DNA for the CDR3: TGTGCCAGTAGTCCTTCGCGGGGGCCCTTCGAGCAGTACTTC. Its protein is CASSPSRGPFEQYF.

This rearrangement joins TRBV10-3 to TRBJ2-7; no clear D gene. V lost 10 bases to trimming and J lost 2 bases, with 9 bases between them. Germline V gene data show CDR1 as ENHRY and CDR2 as SYGVKD. This CDR3 spans 11 amino acids. The CDR3 reads CATGRAYEQYF. DNA for the CDR3: TGTGCCACCGGAAGGGCCTACGAGCAGTACTTC.

With respect to this clonotype: It may be a read error: a sequence one base away is much more abundant. The CDR3 reads CASSPSVGDVNTEAFF. The CDR3 bases are TGTGCCAGCAGCCCATCGGTGGGGGACGTGAACACTGAAGCTTTCTTT. The J gene is TRBJ1-1, the V gene TRBV7-8, with a tentative D call TRBD1 (5 bases). Trimming left V 5 bases short and J 0 bases short, with 16 bases between. The CDR3 sequence is 16 residues long. Germline lookup yields CDR1 SGHVS and CDR2 FQNEAQ.

The chain couples TRBV12-3 or TRBV12-4 to TRBJ1-2; 8 bases match TRBD1. This CDR3 is 14 amino acids long. V shed 4 bases, J shed 4 bases, and the junction held 5 bases outside the gene matches. CDR3 loop: CASSSQGQGYGYTF. CDR3 sequence (DNA): TGTGCCAGCAGTTCCCAAGGACAGGGCTATGGCTACACCTTC.

Only a few counts were recorded for this clonotype. The chain combines TRBV5-4 with TRBJ2-1, with D possibly matching TRBD1 (5 bases). The V end was cut by 7 bases, the J end by 0 bases, with 11 bases between. The CDR3 is 14 residues long. In germline, CDR1 is SGHNT, CDR2 YYREEE (reference sequence). This chain's CDR3 is CASRTTSSYNEQFF. DNA for the CDR3: TGTGCCAGCCGGACAACGAGCTCCTACAATGAGCAGTTCTTC.

The chain couples TRBV19 to TRBJ2-1, with 11 bases that match TRBD1. CDR1 LNHDA and CDR2 SQIVND come from the germline V gene (reference sequence). Trimming cost V 6 bases and J 7 bases; bases outside gene matches: 14. The length of the CDR3 is 17 residues. The CDR3: CASSPPGQGVLVNEQFF. The CDR3 DNA is TGTGCCAGTAGCCCACCGGGACAGGGGGTTTTGGTTAATGAGCAGTTCTTC.

This clonotype was seen only a few times. The genes are TRBV6-6 and TRBJ2-7, with D uncertain. Germline V CDR1 and CDR2: MNHNY, SVGAGI (reference sequence). CDR3 length equals 13 residues. Between the trimmed V and J ends, which lost 0 bases and 0 bases, there was a span of 3 bases. As DNA, the CDR3 is TGTGCCAGCAGTTACTCGGGCTCCTACGAGCAGTACTTC. Translating it yields CASSYSGSYEQYF.

This rearrangement joins TRBV24-1 to TRBJ2-3; 10 bases fit TRBD2. Losses at the gene ends were 4 bases for V and 5 bases for J; bases not matched to a gene: 5. The CDR3 spans 15 residues. The germline V gene has CDR1 KGHDR and CDR2 SFDVKD. CDR3 sequence (DNA): TGTGCCACCAGTGAATCCGGACTAGCGGAAGATACGCAGTATTTT. Amino acid sequence: CATSESGLAEDTQYF.

The genes are TRBV28 and TRBJ2-7; D unclear. The CDR3 runs to 19 residues. V was cut by 5 bases and J by 4 bases, with 30 bases left in between. Looked up from germline, CDR1 is MDHEN and CDR2 is SYDVKM. The CDR3 protein is CASSNPRTAVALSLYEQYF. For the CDR3, the DNA is TGTGCCAGCAGTAACCCGCGCACGGCTGTGGCCCTCTCGCTATACGAGCAGTACTTC. The entire variable domain, with the rest obtained from reference TRBV28 and TRBJ2-7, is as follows: DVKVTQSSRYLVKRTGEKVFLECVQDMDHENMFWYRQDPGLGLRLIYFSYDVKMKEKGDIPEGYSVSREKKERFSLILESASTNQTSMYLCASSNPRTAVALSLYEQYFGPGTRLTVT.